Following are 10 T cell receptor beta chains from one sample sequenced in a study of T cell changes during pregnancy in multiple sclerosis. The table came from immunoSEQ multiplex PCR; TCRdb's copy has only in-frame clones and leaves some out. The table records tens of thousands of clones, more than 80% of them present only once. The sequencing here drew on CD8+ T cells from peripheral blood mononuclear cells, taken before pregnancy. The source of these receptors is a female donor with multiple sclerosis, enrolled in a pregnancy study.

This rearrangement joins TRBV5-4 to TRBJ2-5; 13 bases line up with TRBD2. There are 14 residues in the CDR3. Per germline, CDR1 SGHNT and CDR2 YYREEE (reference sequence). The trim removed 5 bases at V and 4 bases at J, leaving 2 bases unmatched. The DNA for the CDR3 is TGTGCCAGCAGGACTAGCGGGGGGCTAGAGACCCAGTACTTC. Translation gives CASRTSGGLETQYF.

This chain connects TRBV27 to TRBJ2-5, with D possibly being TRBD1 (6 bases). Germline V gene lookup returns CDR1 MNHEY and CDR2 SMNVEV (reference sequence). V shed 5 bases and J shed 4 bases, with 14 bases lying between them. The CDR3 spans 14 residues. The CDR3 loop is CASSLFGQRETQYF. CDR3 bases: TGTGCCAGCAGTCTCTTCGGACAGCGAGAGACCCAGTACTTC.

V is TRBV14 and J is TRBJ2-2, with 9 positions matching TRBD2. V was clipped by 6 bases and J by 5 bases; unmatched bases: 10. Per the germline V gene, CDR1 is SGHDN and CDR2 is FVKESK. The CDR3 contains 16 residues. The CDR3 bases are TGTGCCAGCAGTTCAAGTAGCGGGAGTAGAACCGGGGAGCTGTTTTTT. It encodes CASSSSSGSRTGELFF.

V and J are TRBV28 and TRBJ2-5; 8 bases line up with TRBD2. The germline V gene has CDR1 MDHEN and CDR2 SYDVKM. This CDR3 is built from 16 residues. V shed 4 bases and J 1 base; nucleotides not matched to a gene: 8. The CDR3 sequence: CASSSSSSGLQETQYF. CDR3 nucleotides: TGTGCCAGCAGTTCCTCCTCTAGCGGGCTCCAAGAGACCCAGTACTTC.

The gene calls are TRBV4-3 and TRBJ2-2; 8 bases line up with TRBD1. The CDR3 contains 17 residues. V shed 0 bases, J shed 5 bases, and the junction held 8 bases outside the gene matches. Germline V CDR1 and CDR2: LGHNA, YSLEER. The CDR3 here is CASSQDSAYRGTGELFF. CDR3 sequence (DNA): TGCGCCAGCAGCCAAGATTCGGCCTACAGGGGGACCGGGGAGCTGTTTTTT.

This clone was recorded only once. This chain joins TRBV27 and TRBJ2-1, with a possible D match to TRBD2 (5 bases). Per germline, CDR1 MNHEY and CDR2 SMNVEV (reference sequence). CDR3 length equals 14 residues. V lost 1 base and J 8 bases, leaving 12 bases between the germline ends. Written as DNA, the CDR3 is TGTGCCAGCAGTTTATGGCCGGACGGGGATGAGCAGTTCTTC. This sequence encodes CASSLWPDGDEQFF.

The chain couples TRBV4-3 to TRBJ2-1, with 7 bases fitting TRBD1. V gave up 6 bases and J gave up 3 bases; unmatched junction bases: 8. Per germline, CDR1 LGHNA and CDR2 YSLEER. The CDR3 is 15 residues long. The CDR3 DNA follows: TGCGCCAGCAGGGAGCGACAGGGATACTACAATGAGCAGTTCTTC. The encoded protein is CASRERQGYYNEQFF.

This chain joins TRBV18 and TRBJ2-3; perhaps TRBD2 as D (6 bases). CDR3 length equals 15 residues. Looked up from germline, CDR1 is KGHSH and CDR2 is LQKENI. Trimming removed 5 bases at V and 5 bases at J, with 17 bases between. The chain's CDR3 is CASSKSGTYQDTQYF. DNA of the CDR3: TGTGCCAGCTCAAAATCAGGGACTTATCAAGATACGCAGTATTTT.

This sequence joins TRBV28 and TRBJ2-5; TRBD1 agrees at 7 bases. V lost 2 bases and J lost 0; bases outside the gene matches: 12. Per germline, CDR1 MDHEN and CDR2 SYDVKM. This CDR3 contains 18 residues. DNA for the CDR3: TGTGCCAGCAGTTTACCGGACAGGCCGACTCAGTACCAAGAGACCCAGTACTTC. Translated, it gives CASSLPDRPTQYQETQYF.

This sequence joins TRBV6-1 and TRBJ1-3, with D possibly matching TRBD1 (6 bases). The V end was cut by 2 bases, the J end by 2 bases, with 10 bases between. This CDR3 contains 15 residues. Looked up from germline, CDR1 is MNHNS and CDR2 is SASEGT. The DNA for the CDR3 is TGTGCCAGCAGTGAAAAACAGGGAGCTGGAAACACCATATATTTT. This sequence encodes CASSEKQGAGNTIYF.